This TCR beta chain was captured by sequencing in a study of blood T cells in healthy people across ages. Overall study: Template switching retrieved approximately one barcoded beta molecule for each two T cells.

This clonotype was picked up a small number of times. It was with a sample-barcoded 5' primer and a J-beta primer mix that a second PCR of roughly 6 to 12 cycles was run. Samples each returned at least 3 million CDR3-containing paired-end reads. TCRdb processed the 5' RACE reads anew with MiXCR; each CDR3 protein has one entry. The sample lists about 970,000 distinct CDR3 sequences; roughly 51% were seen once. Per the germline V gene, CDR1 is MNHNS and CDR2 is SASEGT. The CDR3 contains 16 residues. The junction had 10 bases not matched to a gene; V was cut back by 6 bases and J by 0 bases. Sequencing used blood. The origin of this receptor is a woman aged 60-75 years in good health. The gene calls are TRBV6-1 and TRBJ2-7; 8 positions match TRBD2. The CDR3 DNA reads TGTGCCAGCAGCCCTCCTTCGAGCGGGAGCTCCTACGAGCAGTACTTC. This encodes CASSPPSSGSSYEQYF.